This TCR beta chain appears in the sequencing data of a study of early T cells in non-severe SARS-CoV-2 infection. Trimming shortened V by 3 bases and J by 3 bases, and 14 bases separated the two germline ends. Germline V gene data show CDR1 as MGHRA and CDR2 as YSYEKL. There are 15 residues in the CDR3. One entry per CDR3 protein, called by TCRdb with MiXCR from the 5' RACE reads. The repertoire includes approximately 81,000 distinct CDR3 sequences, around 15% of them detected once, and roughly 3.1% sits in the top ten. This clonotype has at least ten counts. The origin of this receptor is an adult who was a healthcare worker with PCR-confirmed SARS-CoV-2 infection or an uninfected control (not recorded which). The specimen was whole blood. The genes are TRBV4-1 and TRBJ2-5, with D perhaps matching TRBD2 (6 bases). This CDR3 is CASSHPGLGKETQYF. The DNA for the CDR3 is TGCGCCAGCAGCCACCCGGGACTCGGAAAAGAGACCCAGTACTTC.